This T cell receptor (beta chain) was captured by sequencing in a study of blood T cells in healthy people across ages. Study observations and caveats: Correlation between TCR beta diversity and naive T cell percentage was strong.

The second PCR ran about 7 to 12 cycles with a sample-barcoded 5' primer and J-beta primers. Unique molecular identifiers of 12 random nucleotides labeled each cDNA. Each CDR3 protein is one row after TCRdb ran MiXCR on the 5' RACE reads. The sample has 1.5 million to 2 million distinct CDR3 sequences, less than 50% seen once. Russia was home to the donors, healthy Caucasian individuals aged roughly 6 to 95. The junction had 14 bases not matched to a gene; V was cut back by 9 bases and J by 3 bases. Germline CDR1 is MDHEN and CDR2 is SYDVKM. This CDR3 has 16 amino acids. With respect to this clonotype: The antigen remains undetermined.

The sequenced sample consisted of blood. The clonotype comes from a woman in her 40s in good health. The chain employs TRBV28 and TRBJ2-5; TRBD2 agrees at 9 bases. CDR3 DNA sequence: TGTGCCAGTTGCGGGGGGGCGGCCCTGGATAAAGAGACCCAGTACTTC. Amino acids: CASCGGAALDKETQYF.